This TCR beta chain stems from a study of post-analysis software for immune sequencing data. Points from the study as a whole: The study found TRBV5-6, TRBV5-1 and TRBV20-1 among roughly 5 TRBV segments more frequent in patients than controls.

A remark on this clonotype: The antigen is not known.

Included in the TCR beta cDNA libraries were unique molecular identifiers. TCRdb re-derived calls from the PCR reads in MiXCR, one entry per CDR3 protein. This table holds roughly 650,000 distinct CDR3 sequences, over 45% found once. The germline gives CDR1 DFQATT, CDR2 SNEGSKA (reference sequence). The CDR3 loop spans 16 amino acids. Trimming shortened V by 4 bases and J by 5 bases, and 18 bases separated the two germline ends. Sequenced input: blood. The chain carries TRBV20-1 and TRBJ1-6, with TRBD1 as a possible D gene (5 bases). The sequence came from a girl aged 2 to 10 with multiple sclerosis. CDR3: CSAINRKEGNNSPLHF. The CDR3 region has the DNA TGCAGTGCTATCAACAGGAAAGAAGGGAATAATTCACCCCTCCACTTT.